The sequence of this T cell receptor beta chain was determined in a study of shared clonotypes between healthy human individuals. Findings of the study overall: Sequencing depth was expected to affect clonotype sharing among donors.

Sequencing used immunoSEQ multiplex PCR; TCRdb keeps in-frame clones, though not all of them. The sample yields about 660,000 clones, approximately 74% seen once. This CDR3 is 15 amino acids long. V was clipped by 4 bases and J by 4 bases, with 11 bases between them. Germline V gene sequence: CDR1 SNHLY, CDR2 FYNNEI. Caucasian adults living in Nashville, Tennessee, provided all samples. As regards this clone: Its antigen is not known.

The chain uses TRBV2 and TRBJ2-6; perhaps TRBD1 as D (5 bases). The material sequenced was memory CD4+ T cells sorted from blood. The sample's subset: CD45RA-negative fraction. This clonotype was sampled from a woman aged 30 to 39 in good health. CDR3 DNA: TGTGCCAGCAGTGCTAGGGGTGGCGGGGCCAACGTCCTGACTTTC. Translating gives CASSARGGGANVLTF.